Given below is one T cell receptor beta chain in context. The antigen is undetermined. The source of the sample is a study of graft-versus-host responses after intestinal transplantation. As for the study in general: Induction with anti-thymocyte globulin, then tacrolimus and steroids for roughly three years, was given to all recipients.

Sequencing was performed with immunoSEQ multiplex PCR; in TCRdb, only in-frame clones are kept and a portion is missing. Of around 100,000 clones listed, approximately 84% are singletons. Per the germline V gene, CDR1 is LGHNT and CDR2 is FRNRAP. Deletions cut 3 bases from V and 2 bases from J, with 7 bases between. The CDR3 sequence is 13 residues long. Study-level results: Maximum circulating GvH clone levels tracked with early post-transplant HvG decreases.

The chain uses TRBV12-5 and TRBJ1-1, with D unclear. The source of this sequence is a human donor who received an intestinal transplant. Specimen: unstimulated CD4+ T cells sorted from spleen or lymph node cells, collected before intestinal transplant. The CDR3 sequence is CASGFLGNTEAFF. CDR3 DNA sequence: TGTGCTAGTGGTTTTTTAGGAAACACTGAAGCTTTCTTT.